This record looks at one TCR beta chain sequence and its context. This sample is drawn from a study of T cell responses to AZD1222 COVID-19 vaccine. Data came from immunoSEQ multiplex PCR; TCRdb stores just in-frame clones and leaves some out. The sample shows fewer than 200,000 clones, approximately 94% of them seen only once. Looked up from germline, CDR1 is GTSNPN and CDR2 is SVGIG (reference sequence). The CDR3 length is 13 residues. The germline V and J ends were trimmed by 4 bases and 0 bases, with 7 bases remaining between them. The chain couples TRBV30 to TRBJ1-5; TRBD1 is a possible D gene (6 bases). The input for sequencing was peripheral blood, taken 28 days after the second dose of the MenACWY control vaccine. This clonotype originated in an adult who received the MenACWY meningococcal vaccine as a control. The CDR3 DNA reads as TGTGCCTGGAAGGGGGGTAGCAATCAGCCCCAGCATTTT. Translated: CAWKGGSNQPQHF.